This T cell receptor beta chain was documented in a study of technical replicates of blood from a few donors. This table comes from immunoSEQ multiplex PCR, and its TCRdb copy is limited to in-frame clones, with some not included. The sample records tens of thousands of clones, 93% being singletons. The germline V gene encodes CDR1 MDHEN and CDR2 SYDVKM. Trimming cost V 2 bases and J 4 bases; bases outside gene matches: 6. The CDR3 contains 15 residues. The chain uses TRBV28 and TRBJ2-3; 7 bases match TRBD1. This clonotype was sampled from a human donor in good health. The sequenced material came from T cells isolated from PBMCs. The CDR3, as DNA: TGTGCCAGCAGTTTAGGCACAGGGGCGGCAGATACGCAGTATTTT. The encoded protein is CASSLGTGAADTQYF.